The 24 T cell receptor beta chains below all came from one sample that was sequenced in a study of T cells in Graves' hyperthyroidism and ophthalmopathy. RNA transcripts provided the source from which TCR beta CDR3 regions were amplified. HTBI primers were used for first-round RT-PCR of the TCR CDR3. TCRdb passed the multiplex PCR reads through MiXCR, listing each CDR3 protein once. The table includes 540,000 or so distinct CDR3 sequences, approximately 14% detected once. Sequencing was carried out using blood. These receptor sequences come from a woman aged 25 to 39 with Graves' hyperthyroidism.

The chain couples TRBV4-3 to TRBJ2-2; the D is unclear. Trimming took off 1 base at V and 5 bases at J, with 17 bases between the two ends. This CDR3 contains 17 residues. Germline V gene sequence: CDR1 LGHNA, CDR2 YSLEER. CDR3 DNA sequence: TGCGCCAGCAGCCAAGGTGGCTGCAGCTCAACGACCGGGGAGCTGTTTTTT. It encodes CASSQGGCSSTTGELFF.

The chain carries TRBV27 and TRBJ2-1; D is uncertain. This CDR3 has 16 residues. Trimming pared 5 bases from V and 0 bases from J, leaving 14 bases between. Germline CDR1 and CDR2: MNHEY and SMNVEV (reference sequence). The CDR3 is CASSRSLSASYNEQFF. The CDR3, as DNA: TGTGCCAGCAGTCGATCTCTTAGTGCCTCCTACAATGAGCAGTTCTTC.

At least ten counts were recorded for this clonotype. The CDR3 loop reads CASKQGNSYEQYF. CDR3 DNA: TGTGCCAGCAAACAGGGAAACTCCTACGAGCAGTACTTC. The rearrangement links TRBV6-1 to TRBJ2-7, with a possible D match to TRBD1 (6 bases). The CDR3 totals 13 residues. V was trimmed by 7 bases and J by 0 bases, leaving 10 bases between them. Germline CDR1 and CDR2: MNHNS and SASEGT.

V is TRBV4-1 and J is TRBJ1-2, with D possibly TRBD1 on 5 matching bases. V was pared by 3 bases and J by 8 bases, with 10 bases between. CDR3 length: 12 amino acids. Germline CDR1 is MGHRA and CDR2 is YSYEKL. For the CDR3, the DNA is TGCGCCAGCAGCCAGGGGGAGGACGGCTACACCTTC. It specifies CASSQGEDGYTF.

This clonotype was seen at least ten times. The rearrangement uses TRBV6-1 and TRBJ2-7, with a tentative D call TRBD1 (5 bases). The germline CDR1 and CDR2 sequences are MNHNS and SASEGT. The CDR3 has 16 residues. V lost 6 bases to trimming and J lost 2 bases, with 20 bases between them. The CDR3: CASRRNAQGGTYEQYF. The CDR3 nucleotides read TGTGCCAGCAGACGAAATGCTCAGGGTGGGACCTACGAGCAGTACTTC.

There are a few counts of this clonotype. The chain recombines TRBV20-1 with TRBJ2-7; a possible D gene is TRBD1 (7 bases). V was trimmed by 1 base and J by 2 bases, leaving 15 bases between them. Germline V lookup: CDR1 DFQATT, CDR2 SNEGSKA (reference sequence). The CDR3 runs 15 residues. This CDR3 is CSARAPTGTPYEQYF. The CDR3 DNA reads TGCAGTGCTAGAGCCCCGACAGGGACTCCCTACGAGCAGTACTTC.

This clonotype came up once. The gene calls are TRBV30 and TRBJ2-6, with 8 bases fitting TRBD2. The J segment lost 3 bases and the V segment lost 3 bases, leaving 7 bases of the junction unmatched. CDR1 GTSNPN and CDR2 SVGIG come from the germline V gene (reference sequence). This CDR3 spans 16 amino acids. The DNA for the CDR3 is TGTGCCTGGAGGCTTAGCGGGATGGTTGGGGCCAACGTCCTGACTTTC. It is translated as CAWRLSGMVGANVLTF.

This chain uses TRBV27 with TRBJ1-5; TRBD1 aligns across 7 bases. The ends lost 5 bases at V and 0 bases at J; junction bases unmatched: 4. The V gene's germline CDR1 is MNHEY and CDR2 SMNVEV (reference sequence). The CDR3 consists of 15 residues. The CDR3 bases are TGTGCCAGCAGTATGACAGGGAATAGCAATCAGCCCCAGCATTTT. This gives the protein CASSMTGNSNQPQHF.

This chain links TRBV5-1 with TRBJ2-5; the D gene is possibly TRBD1 (6 bases). Germline values: CDR1 SGHRS, CDR2 YFSETQ. The CDR3 is 14 residues long. Trimming took 5 bases from V and 5 from J, leaving 16 bases between them. The CDR3 region has the DNA TGCGCCAGCAGTACAGGGAGTTCGCGGGAGACCCAGTACTTC. It specifies CASSTGSSRETQYF.

There are many counts of this clonotype. The chain uses TRBV5-1 and TRBJ2-1, with 8 bases that match TRBD2. Trimming at V came to 4 bases and at J to 7 bases, leaving 10 bases not matched to a gene. This CDR3 spans 15 amino acids. Germline CDR1 is SGHRS and CDR2 is YFSETQ. The DNA for the CDR3 is TGCGCCAGCAGCCGGGAGGGGGGCTCCCGGAATGAGCAGTTCTTC. It yields the protein CASSREGGSRNEQFF.

This clonotype was recorded at least ten times. The chain employs TRBV12-3 or TRBV12-4 and TRBJ1-1; the D gene is possibly TRBD1 (5 bases). This CDR3 region has 14 residues. V lost 2 bases and J lost 1, with 8 bases in between. CDR3 coding DNA: TGTGCCAGCAGTTTACAGGGATCGAACACTGAAGCTTTCTTT. Encoded protein: CASSLQGSNTEAFF.

This clonotype was detected ten times or more. The genes are TRBV18 and TRBJ1-1; D gene uncertain. The V and J ends lost 3 bases and 0 bases respectively, with 17 bases between them. There are 17 residues in the CDR3. Germline-derived CDR1 and CDR2 are KGHSH and LQKENI. CDR3 nucleotide sequence: TGTGCCAGCTCACCCCAGAGGTTAGGCCAGATGAACACTGAAGCTTTCTTT. This translates into CASSPQRLGQMNTEAFF.

This sequence joins TRBV27 and TRBJ2-3; unclear D gene. CDR1 and CDR2 (germline): MNHEY, SMNVEV (reference sequence). V lost 5 bases, J lost 6 bases, and 9 bases lay in between. The CDR3 has 12 residues. The CDR3 region has the DNA TGTGCCAGCAGTGGCGCGGCGGATACGCAGTATTTT. Translating it yields CASSGAADTQYF.

This chain connects TRBV12-3 or TRBV12-4 to TRBJ2-3, with D maybe TRBD2 (5 bases). The CDR3 extends over 15 amino acids. The germline V and J ends were trimmed by 5 bases and 5 bases, with 17 bases remaining between them. CDR3 nucleotides: TGTGCCAGCAGTCCCGCGGGCCCCCCTGGAGATACGCAGTATTTT. Its protein is CASSPAGPPGDTQYF.

This clonotype came up many times. V and J are TRBV28 and TRBJ2-7; 9 positions agree with TRBD2. Germline assignment: CDR1 MDHEN and CDR2 SYDVKM. This CDR3 spans 15 amino acids. J was trimmed by 2 bases and V by 5 bases; bases with no gene match: 7. The CDR3 loop reads CASSARLAATYEQYF. The CDR3 region has the DNA TGTGCCAGCAGTGCGAGACTAGCGGCCACCTACGAGCAGTACTTC.

The chain combines TRBV10-2 with TRBJ1-5, with TRBD1 identical over 9 bases. The CDR3 contains 13 residues. Per the germline V gene, CDR1 is WSHSY and CDR2 is SAAADI. V gave up 6 bases and J gave up 9 bases; unmatched junction bases: 6. The CDR3 DNA sequence: TGCGCCAGCAGGACTACAGGGGGCGGGCCCCAGCATTTT. It is translated as CASRTTGGGPQHF.

This clonotype turned up a few times. This chain joins TRBV10-3 and TRBJ1-2; 7 bases map to TRBD1. This CDR3 comprises 16 residues. V lost 6 bases to trimming and J lost 6 bases; unmatched junction nucleotides: 16. Per germline, CDR1 ENHRY and CDR2 SYGVKD. CDR3 in DNA: TGTGCCATCAGCCGGGACAGCTCGGTCATTTTTAATGGCTACACCTTC. Translation: CAISRDSSVIFNGYTF.

This clonotype has ten or more counts. The chain uses TRBV7-3 and TRBJ2-7, with D perhaps given as TRBD1 or TRBD2 (5 bases each). Germline V gives CDR1 SGHTA, CDR2 FQGTGA. V lost 3 bases to trimming and J lost 3 bases, with 9 bases between them. There are 13 residues in the CDR3. This CDR3 is CASSLGDGYEQYF. CDR3 nucleotide sequence: TGTGCCAGCAGCTTGGGGGATGGCTACGAGCAGTACTTC. The whole variable domain, filled in from reference TRBV7-3 and TRBJ2-7, reads GAGVSQTPSNKVTEKGKYVELRCDPISGHTALYWYRQSLGQGPEFLIYFQGTGAADDSGLPNDRFFAVRPEGSVSTLKIQRTERGDSAVYLCASSLGDGYEQYFGPGTRLTVT.

Ten or more counts support this clonotype. In nucleotides, the CDR3 is TGTGCCAGCAGCTTGAGGGCAGGGTTAATGAACACTGAAGCTTTCTTT. This codes for CASSLRAGLMNTEAFF. The chain uses TRBV5-5 and TRBJ1-1; TRBD1 might be the D (5 bases). Trimming took 1 base from V and 0 from J, leaving 13 bases between them. Looked up from germline, CDR1 is SGHKS and CDR2 is YYEKEE (reference sequence). This CDR3 has 16 amino acids.

In this sample, this clonotype turned up many times. The chain has TRBV3-1 and TRBJ2-7; 11 bases line up with TRBD2. The ends lost 3 bases at V and 7 bases at J; junction bases unmatched: 5. Germline V gene sequence: CDR1 LGHDT, CDR2 YNNKEL (reference sequence). The CDR3 contains 14 residues. The CDR3 sequence is CASSQGTSGLEQYF. The CDR3 region has the DNA TGTGCCAGCAGCCAGGGGACTAGCGGCCTGGAGCAGTACTTC.

This clonotype turned up a few times. The V and J genes are TRBV9 and TRBJ1-2; weak D call: TRBD1 (6 bases). The germline V gene has CDR1 SGDLS and CDR2 YYNGEE. Trimming took 3 bases from V and 7 from J, leaving 19 bases between them. This CDR3 comprises 15 residues. The DNA for the CDR3 is TGTGCCAGCAGCGGCGTCGGTGGGACACGGGCTGGCTACACCTTC. It yields the protein CASSGVGGTRAGYTF.

This clonotype was detected many times. This chain joins TRBV20-1 and TRBJ1-1; possible D gene TRBD1, 6 bases. CDR3 length: 13 residues. CDR1 DFQATT and CDR2 SNEGSKA come from the germline V gene (reference sequence). V gave up 6 bases and J gave up 5 bases, with 16 bases separating them. In nucleotides, the CDR3 is TGCAGTGCAAGACAGGAAATAGTGACTGAAGCTTTCTTT. This encodes CSARQEIVTEAFF.

This clonotype was seen a handful of times. V and J are TRBV7-9 and TRBJ1-5, with D uncertain. V lost 5 bases to trimming and J lost 7 bases, with 9 bases between them. This CDR3 spans 12 amino acids. Germline-derived CDR1 and CDR2 are SEHNR and FQNEAQ (reference sequence). The CDR3 reads CASSRLSQPQHF. In DNA, the CDR3 is TGTGCCAGCAGCCGTTTATCCCAGCCCCAGCATTTT.

This clonotype was detected only a few times. The chain combines TRBV3-1 with TRBJ2-1; 8 bases line up with TRBD1. Trimming took 4 bases from V and 6 from J; bases not matched to a gene: 8. CDR3 size: 15 residues. Germline V gives CDR1 LGHDT, CDR2 YNNKEL (reference sequence). Here the CDR3 DNA reads TGTGCCAGCAGCCGCCAGGGGGCTTTTACCAATGAGCAGTTCTTC. Translated: CASSRQGAFTNEQFF.